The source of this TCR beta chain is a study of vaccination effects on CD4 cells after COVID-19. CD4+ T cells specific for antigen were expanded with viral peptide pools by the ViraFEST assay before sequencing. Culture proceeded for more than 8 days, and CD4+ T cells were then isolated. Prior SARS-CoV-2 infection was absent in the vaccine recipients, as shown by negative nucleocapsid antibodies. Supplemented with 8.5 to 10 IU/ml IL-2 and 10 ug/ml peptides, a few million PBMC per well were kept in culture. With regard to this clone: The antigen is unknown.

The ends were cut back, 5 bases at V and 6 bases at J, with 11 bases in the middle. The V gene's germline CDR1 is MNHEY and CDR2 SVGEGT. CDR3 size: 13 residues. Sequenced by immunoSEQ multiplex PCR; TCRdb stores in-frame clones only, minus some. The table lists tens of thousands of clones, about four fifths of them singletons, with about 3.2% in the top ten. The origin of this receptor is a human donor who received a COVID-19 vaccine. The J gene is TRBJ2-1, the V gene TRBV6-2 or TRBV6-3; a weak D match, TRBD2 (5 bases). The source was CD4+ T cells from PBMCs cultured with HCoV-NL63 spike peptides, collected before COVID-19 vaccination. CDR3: CASSDPGLNEQFF. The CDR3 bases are TGTGCCAGCAGTGACCCAGGACTCAATGAGCAGTTCTTC.